A single sample is the source of the 28 T cell receptor beta chains below, sequenced in a study of T cell repertoires in cytomegalovirus infection. Their cognate antigens are unknown. MiXCR, applied by TCRdb to the reads, yields one record per CDR3 protein. Of a few hundred thousand distinct CDR3 sequences listed, under 45% are singletons. Sequenced material: cultured PBMCs, taken from culture after CMV antigen stimulation. The receptors were gathered from a human donor in good health (CMV status not recorded). Some clones in this sample may be carry-over from other donors' samples.

The chain is built from TRBV24-1 and TRBJ2-3; D is ambiguous. The V end was cut by 8 bases, the J end by 2 bases, with 10 bases between. CDR3 length equals 13 residues. Germline values: CDR1 KGHDR, CDR2 SFDVKD. The CDR3, as DNA: TGTGCCACCAAATCCTCCGACACAGATACGCAGTATTTT. Amino acid sequence: CATKSSDTDTQYF.

V usage is TRBV2 and J usage is TRBJ1-2; D is perhaps TRBD1 (6 bases). CDR3 length: 13 amino acids. Germline CDR1 and CDR2: SNHLY and FYNNEI. Trimming took off 4 bases at V and 6 bases at J, with 12 bases between the two ends. CDR3 sequence reads: CASSGRAGDGYTF. For the CDR3, the DNA is TGTGCCAGCAGTGGGCGGGCAGGGGATGGCTACACCTTC.

There are many counts of this clonotype. The chain is built from TRBV7-2 and TRBJ1-2; no clear D gene. Germline V gives CDR1 SGHTA, CDR2 FQGNSA. The CDR3 sequence is 15 residues long. The V end was cut by 0 bases, the J end by 4 bases, with 12 bases between. In DNA, the CDR3 is TGTGCCAGCAGCTTAGCACAGTTCATATTCTATGGCTACACCTTC. Its protein product is CASSLAQFIFYGYTF.

This sequence joins TRBV6-1 and TRBJ2-7, with D possibly matching TRBD1 (6 bases). The length of the CDR3 is 15 residues. The germline CDR1 and CDR2 sequences are MNHNS and SASEGT. V dropped 7 bases and J dropped 1 base, with 17 bases sitting between them. The DNA of the CDR3 is TGTGCCAGCACCCCAAACCCAGGGGTGTCCTACGAGCAGTACTTC. Its translation: CASTPNPGVSYEQYF.

CDR3 loop: CASSIQGVTGELFF. CDR3 coding DNA: TGTGCCAGCAGCATACAGGGGGTTACCGGGGAGCTGTTTTTT. The V call is TRBV7-2, the J call TRBJ2-2; 8 nucleotides agree with TRBD1. This CDR3 contains 14 residues. Germline lookup yields CDR1 SGHTA and CDR2 FQGNSA. V was clipped by 5 bases and J by 5 bases; unmatched bases: 4.

The chain is built from TRBV7-8 and TRBJ2-1; D unresolved. The CDR3 sequence is 16 residues long. V was clipped by 0 bases and J by 5 bases, with 14 bases between them. The germline gives CDR1 SGHVS, CDR2 FQNEAQ. CDR3 coding DNA: TGTGCCAGCAGCTTAGCCCTCCGGGTTGGCGACAATGAGCAGTTCTTC. Its translation: CASSLALRVGDNEQFF.

The rearrangement links TRBV6-2 or TRBV6-3 to TRBJ2-3; the D gene is possibly TRBD2 (6 bases). The CDR3 runs to 18 residues. The germline V and J ends were trimmed by 2 bases and 6 bases, with 24 bases remaining between them. CDR1 MNHEY and CDR2 SVGEGT come from the germline V gene. CDR3 coding DNA: TGTGCCAGCAGTTACGCACGGTCAGGACTAACAAGGCTGGATACGCAGTATTTT. This encodes CASSYARSGLTRLDTQYF.

The CDR3 is CASSISGGPGNIQYF. The CDR3 nucleotides are TGTGCCAGCAGTATCTCCGGGGGGCCAGGGAACATTCAGTACTTC. The gene calls are TRBV7-2 and TRBJ2-4; perhaps TRBD2 as D (7 bases). CDR1 SGHTA and CDR2 FQGNSA come from the germline V gene. This CDR3 has 15 amino acids. Trimming removed 6 bases at V and 7 bases at J, with 19 bases between. Full variable domain (outside the CDR3, taken from reference TRBV7-2 and TRBJ2-4): GAGVSQSPSNKVTEKGKDVELRCDPISGHTALYWYRQSLGQGLEFLIYFQGNSAPDKSGLPSDRFSAERTGGSVSTLTIQRTQQEDSAVYLCASSISGGPGNIQYFGAGTRLSVL.

V usage is TRBV7-9 and J usage is TRBJ2-5; TRBD2 matches 15 bases. The V gene end was trimmed by 4 bases and the J gene end by 5 bases; junction bases not matched to a gene: 5. CDR1 is SEHNR, CDR2 FQNEAQ, per germline (reference sequence). This CDR3 has 16 residues. CDR3 DNA sequence: TGTGCCAGCAGCTGGGGACTAGCGGGAGGAGCTGAGACCCAGTACTTC. This translates into CASSWGLAGGAETQYF.

As concerns this clonotype: No conserved phenylalanine or tryptophan is present at the end of the CDR3, so a read error is the likely explanation. The DNA is left out, because the CDR3 cannot be placed on it with certainty; the CDR3 is given as TCRdb lists it. This sequence joins TRBV6-1 and TRBJ2-1; the table's D call TRBD2 went unverified against the DNA. Termini included, the CDR3 measures 13 amino acids. The germline gives CDR1 MNHNS, CDR2 SASEGT. The CDR3 is CASSEGGRAEGLV.

This clonotype was detected a few times. V is TRBV4-1 and J is TRBJ1-2; tentative D call: TRBD1 (5 bases). V was cut by 0 bases and J by 5 bases, with 13 bases left in between. This CDR3 region has 15 residues. Germline-derived CDR1 and CDR2 are MGHRA and YSYEKL. CDR3 sequence reads: CASSQDSSGGYGYTF. In DNA form, the CDR3 reads TGCGCCAGCAGCCAAGATTCCTCCGGGGGGTATGGCTACACCTTC.

The gene calls are TRBV6-6 and TRBJ1-6; tentative D call: TRBD1 (5 bases). Germline-derived CDR1 and CDR2 are MNHNY and SVGAGI (reference sequence). This CDR3 region has 20 residues. V lost 6 bases to trimming and J lost 10 bases, with 34 bases between them. CDR3 in DNA: TGTGCCAGCAGCCCCGGTCTGATGGAGAGGGGACTTGGGTTCTGGTCACCCCTCCACTTT. It encodes CASSPGLMERGLGFWSPLHF.

This clonotype was observed many times. The chain joins TRBV7-8 to TRBJ2-2; weak D call: TRBD1 (7 bases). V lost 8 bases to trimming and J lost 4 bases, with 17 bases between them. This CDR3 comprises 15 residues. Germline CDR1 SGHVS, CDR2 FQNEAQ. CDR3 DNA sequence: TGTGCCAGCGGAGGGGGCGAAACCCCCACCGGGGAGCTGTTTTTT. Translating it yields CASGGGETPTGELFF.

There are a few counts of this clonotype. The chain employs TRBV6-2 or TRBV6-3 and TRBJ2-2; D is perhaps TRBD2 (6 bases). This CDR3 has 13 amino acids. With 7 bases removed from V and 6 bases from J, the gap between germline ends came to 12 bases. CDR1 and CDR2 from the germline V gene are MNHEY and SVGEGT. Here the CDR3 DNA reads TGTGCCAGCAAAGCGACTAGTTCCGGGGAGCTGTTTTTT. Amino acid sequence: CASKATSSGELFF.

The chain joins TRBV7-2 to TRBJ2-1, with TRBD2 matching 7 bases. The length of the CDR3 is 16 residues. From germline, CDR1 is SGHTA and CDR2 FQGNSA. Trimming took 7 bases from V and 4 from J; bases not matched to a gene: 13. CDR3 bases: TGTGCCAGCACCTCCTTTCTAGCGGACAAATACAATGAGCAGTTCTTC. Amino acid sequence: CASTSFLADKYNEQFF. Drawing the rest from reference TRBV7-2 and TRBJ2-1, the complete variable domain is GAGVSQSPSNKVTEKGKDVELRCDPISGHTALYWYRQSLGQGLEFLIYFQGNSAPDKSGLPSDRFSAERTGGSVSTLTIQRTQQEDSAVYLCASTSFLADKYNEQFFGPGTRLTVL.

The chain carries TRBV6-1 and TRBJ1-2; D is uncertain. Germline assignment: CDR1 MNHNS and CDR2 SASEGT. The V end was cut by 6 bases, the J end by 5 bases, with 13 bases between. The CDR3 consists of 13 residues. In nucleotides, the CDR3 is TGTGCCAGCAGCACAACGCTACGATATGGCTACACCTTC. Translating gives CASSTTLRYGYTF.

The genes are TRBV27 and TRBJ2-1; D not resolved. This CDR3 has 15 residues. The V end was cut by 0 bases, the J end by 5 bases, with 11 bases between. CDR1 and CDR2 from the germline V gene are MNHEY and SMNVEV (reference sequence). The CDR3 spells CASSLSRSLNNEQFF. For the CDR3, the DNA is TGTGCCAGCAGTTTATCTCGGTCCCTAAACAATGAGCAGTTCTTC.

Only a few counts were recorded for this clonotype. The genes are TRBV6-6 and TRBJ1-1; D is unclear. The CDR3 runs 14 residues. Germline V gene sequence: CDR1 MNHNY, CDR2 SVGAGI (reference sequence). V was pared by 7 bases and J by 6 bases, with 18 bases between. The DNA of the CDR3 is TGTGCCAGCACCAAACCCGGCGTCAGATCTGAAGCTTTCTTT. Protein: CASTKPGVRSEAFF.

The chain uses TRBV19 and TRBJ2-5; 7 nucleotides align to TRBD2. The CDR3 extends over 15 amino acids. Unmatched junction bases numbered 8, after V lost 5 bases and J lost 2 bases. The germline V gene encodes CDR1 LNHDA and CDR2 SQIVND (reference sequence). Here the CDR3 DNA reads TGTGCCAGTAGTCACTCGGGAGGCCGACAAGAGACCCAGTACTTC. Its translation is CASSHSGGRQETQYF.

This clonotype occurred a few times. V usage is TRBV12-3 or TRBV12-4 and J usage is TRBJ2-1; the match to TRBD2 covers 10 bases. This CDR3 contains 15 residues. V trimming: 5 bases; J trimming: 2 bases; junction bases outside the gene matches: 3. The CDR3 nucleotides are TGTGCCAGCAGTCGCAGCGGGGGGGCCTACAATGAGCAGTTCTTC. Encoded protein: CASSRSGGAYNEQFF.

This clonotype has a handful of counts. The chain employs TRBV7-2 and TRBJ2-1; 9 bases line up with TRBD1. The CDR3 is made up of 15 amino acids. Germline loops: CDR1 SGHTA, CDR2 FQGNSA. V shed 4 bases, J shed 6 bases, and the junction held 7 bases outside the gene matches. The CDR3 spells CASSSPDRGLNEQFF. The DNA of the CDR3 is TGTGCCAGCAGCTCCCCGGACAGGGGACTCAATGAGCAGTTCTTC.

The J gene is TRBJ2-7, the V gene TRBV4-3; D gene ambiguous. V gave up 1 base and J gave up 5 bases, with 15 bases separating them. Germline V gives CDR1 LGHNA, CDR2 YSLEER. The CDR3 is 15 amino acids. The CDR3 region is CASSQGVSTSNEQYF. In DNA, the CDR3 is TGCGCCAGCAGCCAAGGGGTATCAACGAGCAACGAGCAGTACTTC.

This clonotype is a singleton in its sample. V usage is TRBV6-2 or TRBV6-3 and J usage is TRBJ2-5; TRBD2 agrees at 10 bases. CDR1 is MNHEY, CDR2 SVGEGT, per germline. This CDR3 region has 15 residues. V gave up 7 bases and J gave up 3 bases; unmatched junction bases: 8. The CDR3 bases are TGTGCCAGCACCCCCCTCGGACTAGCGGAAGAGACCCAGTACTTC. Translation: CASTPLGLAEETQYF.

The sample holds a few counts of this clonotype. The genes are TRBV6-8 and TRBJ1-1; D is unresolved. Deletions cut 1 base from V and 2 bases from J, with 8 bases between. This CDR3 is 14 amino acids long. Germline loops: CDR1 MNHGY, CDR2 SAAAGT. CDR3 protein: CASSYYTGNTEAFF. The CDR3 region has the DNA TGTGCCAGCAGTTACTACACGGGAAACACTGAAGCTTTCTTT.

The chain recombines TRBV11-2 with TRBJ2-3; D possibly matches TRBD1 or TRBD2 (6 bases each). The germline gives CDR1 SGHAT, CDR2 FQNNGV. This CDR3 has 15 amino acids. Trimming removed 10 bases from V and 3 bases from J, with 20 bases in between. CDR3 sequence (DNA): TGTGCCACCAGAAGGGGGGCGCCTTCGACAGATACGCAGTATTTT. Its protein is CATRRGAPSTDTQYF.

The V call is TRBV10-3, the J call TRBJ2-3; 11 bases line up with TRBD2. In germline, CDR1 is ENHRY, CDR2 SYGVKD. V shed 5 bases, J shed 1 base, and the junction held 2 bases outside the gene matches. The CDR3 loop spans 15 amino acids. The CDR3 coding sequence is TGTGCCATCAGTCGGGGACTAGCGGGCACAGATACGCAGTATTTT. Translating gives CAISRGLAGTDTQYF.

The rearrangement links TRBV20-1 to TRBJ2-3, with D hard to call. V dropped 2 bases and J dropped 4 bases, with 7 bases sitting between them. This CDR3 is built from 12 residues. Germline V gene sequence: CDR1 DFQATT, CDR2 SNEGSKA (reference sequence). The CDR3 loop reads CSARSTSDTQYF. CDR3 nucleotides: TGCAGTGCTAGATCTACGTCAGATACGCAGTATTTT.

The table lists this clonotype with a few counts. This sequence joins TRBV7-2 and TRBJ2-4; 11 bases fit TRBD2. The CDR3 is made up of 15 amino acids. With V trimmed by 4 bases and J by 5 bases, 4 bases remained unmatched. The germline V gene has CDR1 SGHTA and CDR2 FQGNSA. The CDR3, as DNA: TGTGCCAGCAGCTCGGGACTAGCGGTTCAAAACATTCAGTACTTC. It translates to CASSSGLAVQNIQYF.